This TCR beta chain was recorded in a study of OX40 agonist ivuxolimab in advanced cancers. General study points: The authors also found low normalized T-cell clonal expansion in some nonresponders. CD4+ and CD8+ T cells in blood underwent clonal expansion by week 6 at 0.1 to 3.0 mg/kg. CD8+ T cells (on average) carried more expanded clones than CD4+ T cells.

Concerning this clone itself: Its antigen is undetermined.

Trimming took 2 bases from V and 0 from J; bases not matched to a gene: 5. Germline V CDR1 and CDR2: SGHAT, FQNNGV. CDR3 size: 16 residues. The repertoire was sequenced with immunoSEQ multiplex PCR; TCRdb's copy has only in-frame clones and lacks some. The table records 75,000 to 95,000 clones, less than 90% of them present only once. Individuals having autoimmune disease history or systemic immunosuppression were not enrolled. The V call is TRBV11-2, the J call TRBJ2-3; TRBD2 aligns across 7 bases. The source is an adult with an advanced solid tumor such as melanoma, head and neck, liver or kidney cancer. This material consisted of CD4+ or CD8+ T cells sorted from blood, taken in a trial of the OX40 agonist ivuxolimab. CDR3 in DNA: TGTGCCAGCAGCTTATGGGAGGGCCGGAGCACAGATACGCAGTATTTT. Translation: CASSLWEGRSTDTQYF. Full variable domain (remainder filled in from reference TRBV11-2 and TRBJ2-3): EAGVAQSPRYKIIEKRQSVAFWCNPISGHATLYWYQQILGQGPKLLIQFQNNGVVDDSQLPKDRFSAERLKGVDSTLKIQPAKLEDSAVYLCASSLWEGRSTDTQYFGPGTRLTVL.